Shown below are 8 T cell receptor beta chains from a single sample sequenced in a study of beta chain features in type 1 diabetes. Study findings and constraints: In every one of the four CD4+ subsets, TCRB CDR3s were moderately but significantly shorter in Type 1 diabetes patients.

No antigen has been identified for these receptors. cDNA synthesis used the whole RNA isolate, giving expressed TCRB sequences. Method: immunoSEQ multiplex PCR; TCRdb's copy keeps in-frame clones and lacks some. Found here are about 370,000 clones, 8.5% to 10% of them singletons; the top ten hold about 0.6%. Source material: central memory CD4+ T cells from blood. The receptors stem from a man aged 25-40 years with type 1 diabetes.

This clone was seen a handful of times. The V and J genes are TRBV29-1 and TRBJ2-7; D is unresolved. Per the germline V gene, CDR1 is SQVTM and CDR2 is ANQGSEA. The CDR3 loop spans 12 amino acids. V lost 7 bases and J 0 bases, leaving 10 bases between the germline ends. For the CDR3, the DNA is TGCAGCGCCTACAGTATCTCCTACGAGCAGTACTTC. As protein: CSAYSISYEQYF.

A few counts support this clone. The chain couples TRBV15 to TRBJ2-7; the D is unclear. V shed 0 bases and J shed 2 bases, with 11 bases lying between them. This CDR3 is built from 15 residues. The germline gives CDR1 LNHNV, CDR2 YYDKDF (reference sequence). CDR3 DNA: TGTGCCACCAGCAGAGATTTGGTAAACACCTACGAGCAGTACTTC. Its protein product is CATSRDLVNTYEQYF.

The genes are TRBV29-1 and TRBJ1-4; 9 positions match TRBD1. Germline-derived CDR1 and CDR2 are SQVTM and ANQGSEA. V was pared by 8 bases and J by 8 bases, with 9 bases of the junction left unmatched. This CDR3 region has 13 residues. Written as DNA, the CDR3 is TGCAGCTTCGTGGGACAGGGAGTCGAAAAACTGTTTTTT. This codes for CSFVGQGVEKLFF.

Ten or more counts support this clone. The CDR3 loop is CASSQDRWGPEQFF. For the CDR3, the DNA is TGTGCCAGCAGCCAAGATCGATGGGGGCCTGAGCAGTTCTTC. This chain uses TRBV4-2 with TRBJ2-1; perhaps TRBD1 as D (6 bases). The ends were cut back, 0 bases at V and 9 bases at J, with 12 bases in the middle. The germline gives CDR1 LGHNA, CDR2 YNFKEQ. The CDR3 loop spans 14 amino acids.

The chain uses TRBV4-1 and TRBJ2-5; D gene ambiguous. This CDR3 comprises 14 residues. From germline, CDR1 is MGHRA and CDR2 YSYEKL. The V and J ends lost 4 bases and 2 bases respectively, with 11 bases between them. DNA of the CDR3: TGCGCCAGCAGCCGAGCCTTGGGTCAAGAGACCCAGTACTTC. Its protein is CASSRALGQETQYF.

The CDR3 reads CASSPYRAGSTDTQYF. CDR3 DNA: TGTGCCAGCAGCCCATATAGAGCGGGGAGCACAGATACGCAGTATTTT. V gene TRBV11-3 combines with J gene TRBJ2-3; 7 positions match TRBD2. The CDR3 sequence is 16 residues long. Looked up from germline, CDR1 is SGHNT and CDR2 is YENEEA. Losses at the gene ends were 5 bases for V and 0 bases for J; bases not matched to a gene: 8. Filled out from reference TRBV11-3 and TRBJ2-3, the complete variable domain reads EAGVVQSPRYKIIEKKQPVAFWCNPISGHNTLYWYLQNLGQGPELLIRYENEEAVDDSQLPKDRFSAERLKGVDSTLKIQPAELGDSAVYLCASSPYRAGSTDTQYFGPGTRLTVL.

This clone was picked up a small number of times. For the CDR3, the DNA is TGTGCCAGCAGCGCCACTACTCACAATGAGCAGTTCTTC. This encodes CASSATTHNEQFF. The rearrangement links TRBV7-6 to TRBJ2-1; no reliable D call. Germline lookup yields CDR1 SGHVS and CDR2 FNYEAQ. The CDR3 consists of 13 residues. Trimming took 5 bases from V and 5 from J, leaving 10 bases between them.

Comments on this clone: Germline is not matched at one junction end, which may reflect a read error. This chain links TRBV7-7 with TRBJ2-2; a weak D match, TRBD2 (5 bases). The CDR3 is 14 residues long. Germline V lookup: CDR1 SSHAT, CDR2 FNYEAQ (reference sequence). The CDR3 nucleotides read TGTGCTAGCAGCTCTACCGGGGAAGCCGGGGAGCTGTTTTTT. Protein: CASSSTGEAGELFF.